This T cell receptor (beta chain) was sequenced for a study of blood T cell repertoires in COVID-19. Study in general: The United States, Italy and Spain were the sources of the acute and convalescent COVID-19 samples. Sample material is recorded as cDNA or gDNA derived from T cells, B-cell-depleted T cells, or PBMCs.

V gave up 5 bases and J gave up 4 bases, with 27 bases separating them. This CDR3 spans 19 amino acids. Germline CDR1 is LNHDA and CDR2 is SQIVND (reference sequence). Per the original data handling: Cell counts per sample came from amplifying reference gene primers. The method was immunoSEQ multiplex PCR; TCRdb's version includes in-frame clones alone and lacks a portion of them. V and J calls and clone size are as listed in that table; D and trimming were resolved from the DNA. Of about 78,000 clones listed, over 75% are singletons. The chain uses TRBV19 and TRBJ1-5, with D possibly being TRBD1 (5 bases). This receptor was obtained from a human donor in a cohort sampled during active COVID-19. The sequencing sample was made of peripheral blood. The CDR3 coding sequence is TGTGCCAGTAGTCCCCTCGAAGGAGGGGCCTTAAGAGCGAATCAGCCCCAGCATTTT. Amino acid sequence: CASSPLEGGALRANQPQHF.